A selection of T cell receptor beta chains follows, all from one sample in a study of T cells in Graves' hyperthyroidism and ophthalmopathy. A single record per CDR3 protein comes from TCRdb applying MiXCR to the multiplex PCR reads. The table has more than 350,000 distinct CDR3 sequences, approximately 17% seen once. The source material was blood. The source of these receptors is a woman aged 30 to 39 with Graves' hyperthyroidism that later progressed to Graves' ophthalmopathy. CDR3s leave out the opening cysteine and the closing phenylalanine or tryptophan. The order of the fields is CDR3 protein, D gene, J gene, V gene. The D gene is left open where the match is weak.

CDR3aa: ASTAGGTNEKLF; d_gene: .; j_gene: TRBJ1-4; v_gene: TRBV5-4
CDR3aa: SVVFPSDTQY; d_gene: .; j_gene: TRBJ2-3; v_gene: TRBV29-1
CDR3aa: ASGSTSGGLGNEQF; d_gene: TRBD2; j_gene: TRBJ2-1; v_gene: TRBV11-3
CDR3aa: ASGDGQGFPQPQH; d_gene: TRBD1; j_gene: TRBJ1-5; v_gene: TRBV4-1
CDR3aa: ASSSPKLGGKDTQY; d_gene: .; j_gene: TRBJ2-3; v_gene: TRBV11-1
CDR3aa: AWSRTGPYEQY; d_gene: TRBD1; j_gene: TRBJ2-7; v_gene: TRBV30
CDR3aa: ASSPTAGGVDYGYT; d_gene: TRBD1; j_gene: TRBJ1-2; v_gene: TRBV28
CDR3aa: ASSPAGHSPYEQY; d_gene: .; j_gene: TRBJ2-7; v_gene: TRBV4-1
CDR3aa: ASREGASREQY; d_gene: .; j_gene: TRBJ2-7; v_gene: TRBV5-4
CDR3aa: AWSVKIEQF; d_gene: .; j_gene: TRBJ2-1; v_gene: TRBV30
CDR3aa: SVVGGRGRAGYGYT; d_gene: TRBD1; j_gene: TRBJ1-2; v_gene: TRBV29-1
CDR3aa: ASSLGLGGHTGELF; d_gene: .; j_gene: TRBJ2-2; v_gene: TRBV13
CDR3aa: ASSPGAGLKETQY; d_gene: .; j_gene: TRBJ2-5; v_gene: TRBV27
CDR3aa: ASLVPGQWNTEAF; d_gene: TRBD1; j_gene: TRBJ1-1; v_gene: TRBV2
CDR3aa: ASSLQGPPNEKLF; d_gene: .; j_gene: TRBJ1-4; v_gene: TRBV18
CDR3aa: ASSRRLVGDNEQF; d_gene: .; j_gene: TRBJ2-1; v_gene: TRBV4-1
CDR3aa: ASKPLRDYVSTDTQY; d_gene: TRBD2; j_gene: TRBJ2-3; v_gene: TRBV6-2/TRBV6-3
CDR3aa: ASSFGTSGITDTQY; d_gene: TRBD2; j_gene: TRBJ2-3; v_gene: TRBV6-2/TRBV6-3
CDR3aa: ASSRFGRGLYEQY; d_gene: .; j_gene: TRBJ2-7; v_gene: TRBV19
CDR3aa: ASSRTEIFYGYT; d_gene: .; j_gene: TRBJ1-2; v_gene: TRBV19
CDR3aa: ASSVAVLGGGKGETQY; d_gene: TRBD2; j_gene: TRBJ2-5; v_gene: TRBV9
CDR3aa: SVESQLGNGYT; d_gene: .; j_gene: TRBJ1-2; v_gene: TRBV29-1
CDR3aa: ASSEGREAF; d_gene: .; j_gene: TRBJ1-1; v_gene: TRBV7-9
CDR3aa: ASSFVWNQPQH; d_gene: .; j_gene: TRBJ1-5; v_gene: TRBV12-3/TRBV12-4
CDR3aa: ASGLGTDYNEQF; d_gene: TRBD1; j_gene: TRBJ2-1; v_gene: TRBV12-5
CDR3aa: ASTKFRSEGDGYGYT; d_gene: .; j_gene: TRBJ1-2; v_gene: TRBV18
CDR3aa: ASSPDPHRVNYGYT; d_gene: .; j_gene: TRBJ1-2; v_gene: TRBV11-2
CDR3aa: ASIPWGGPTYEQY; d_gene: .; j_gene: TRBJ2-7; v_gene: TRBV28
CDR3aa: ASSLGPGQGRNEQF; d_gene: TRBD1; j_gene: TRBJ2-1; v_gene: TRBV7-9
CDR3aa: ASSREGANVLT; d_gene: .; j_gene: TRBJ2-6; v_gene: TRBV3-1
CDR3aa: SASRVPRGQETQY; d_gene: .; j_gene: TRBJ2-5; v_gene: TRBV20-1
CDR3aa: SARADSGEAF; d_gene: .; j_gene: TRBJ1-1; v_gene: TRBV20-1
CDR3aa: ASSLSRGFSPLH; d_gene: .; j_gene: TRBJ1-6; v_gene: TRBV27
CDR3aa: ASSPGQGELSNQPQH; d_gene: TRBD1; j_gene: TRBJ1-5; v_gene: TRBV6-1
CDR3aa: ASSLPPESTGELF; d_gene: .; j_gene: TRBJ2-2; v_gene: TRBV12-3/TRBV12-4
CDR3aa: SAKTMPSTDTQY; d_gene: .; j_gene: TRBJ2-3; v_gene: TRBV20-1
CDR3aa: ATSRGPTNTEAF; d_gene: .; j_gene: TRBJ1-1; v_gene: TRBV15
CDR3aa: ASKGLADSYEQY; d_gene: TRBD2; j_gene: TRBJ2-7; v_gene: TRBV2
CDR3aa: ASSLGQVLNSPLH; d_gene: .; j_gene: TRBJ1-6; v_gene: TRBV5-1
CDR3aa: ASRATGTGPDEQF; d_gene: .; j_gene: TRBJ2-1; v_gene: TRBV19
CDR3aa: ASSQPLQQGPYEKLF; d_gene: TRBD1; j_gene: TRBJ1-4; v_gene: TRBV4-1
CDR3aa: SARGLAASYNEQF; d_gene: TRBD2; j_gene: TRBJ2-1; v_gene: TRBV20-1
CDR3aa: ASQLGTGGTDTQY; d_gene: TRBD1; j_gene: TRBJ2-3; v_gene: TRBV5-1
CDR3aa: ASSRTSGSWDEQY; d_gene: TRBD2; j_gene: TRBJ2-7; v_gene: TRBV2
CDR3aa: ASSFLHEQY; d_gene: .; j_gene: TRBJ2-7; v_gene: TRBV12-3/TRBV12-4
CDR3aa: AWSVPSALTTTDTQY; d_gene: .; j_gene: TRBJ2-3; v_gene: TRBV30
CDR3aa: ASSRQGDFYGYT; d_gene: TRBD1; j_gene: TRBJ1-2; v_gene: TRBV6-1
CDR3aa: AIASPDPTFGIQY; d_gene: .; j_gene: TRBJ2-4; v_gene: TRBV28
CDR3aa: ASSYGGQGSGTEAF; d_gene: TRBD1; j_gene: TRBJ1-1; v_gene: TRBV6-1
CDR3aa: ASSLGASVGTQY; d_gene: .; j_gene: TRBJ2-5; v_gene: TRBV7-9
CDR3aa: ASSSPLAELRDTQY; d_gene: TRBD2; j_gene: TRBJ2-3; v_gene: TRBV6-2/TRBV6-3
CDR3aa: AWREGNYGYT; d_gene: .; j_gene: TRBJ1-2; v_gene: TRBV30
CDR3aa: ASSETGSYGYT; d_gene: .; j_gene: TRBJ1-2; v_gene: TRBV6-1